This note documents a single TCR beta chain sequence. This record comes from a study of blood T cell repertoires in COVID-19. Overall study: COVID-19 samples, acute and convalescent, were from the United States, Italy and Spain. In each case, the material was cDNA or gDNA derived from T cells, B-cell-depleted T cells, or PBMCs.

Authors' data handling: Researchers report that nucleated cell counts were estimated from reference gene primer amplification. Here immunoSEQ multiplex PCR was the method, and the copy in TCRdb shows in-frame clones only, minus some. V and J calls plus clone size are reproduced from that table; the DNA served to infer D and trimming. Of about 240,000 clones in the sample, about 90% are singletons; the top ten hold just over 7%. Trimming stripped 2 bases from V and 8 bases from J, with 19 bases between. Germline V gives CDR1 LGHDT, CDR2 YNNKEL (reference sequence). CDR3 length: 16 residues. The sequenced sample consisted of peripheral blood. The J gene is TRBJ2-1, the V gene TRBV3-1 (or the pseudogene TRBV3-2); D is perhaps TRBD2 (7 bases). The TCR sequence derives from a man aged 60 to 75 who had recovered from COVID-19. CDR3 protein: CASSQRGGAGGHEQFF. DNA for the CDR3: TGTGCCAGCAGCCAAAGGGGGGGCGCTGGAGGGCATGAGCAGTTCTTC.